The 25 T cell receptor beta chains listed next were all sequenced from one sample in a study of cytomegalovirus exposure and HLA in healthy donors. PCR involved 60 Vbeta and 13 Jbeta primers. Only in-frame clones appear in the TCRdb table, and some are missing; sequencing was by immunoSEQ multiplex PCR. The sample includes 200,000 or so clones, roughly 84% of them seen just once. Sequencing was carried out using PBMCs. The source of these receptors is a boy aged 2-9 years in good health and CMV-seronegative.

This chain links TRBV6-5 with TRBJ1-6; 7 positions match TRBD1. The CDR3 loop spans 12 amino acids. The germline V gene has CDR1 MNHEY and CDR2 SVGAGI. The V and J ends lost 7 bases and 8 bases, in that order; junction bases with no gene match: 2. The CDR3 spells CASNTGDSPLHF. The CDR3 region has the DNA TGTGCCAGCAATACAGGGGATTCACCCCTCCACTTT.

This clone showed up just a few times. V and J are TRBV4-1 and TRBJ1-1, with TRBD1 as a possible D gene (6 bases). CDR3 length equals 16 residues. The V gene's germline CDR1 is MGHRA and CDR2 YSYEKL. Trimming left V 1 base short and J 0 bases short, with 12 bases between. CDR3 bases: TGCGCCAGCAGCCAAGTTCTACAGGGATTGAACACTGAAGCTTTCTTT. It codes for CASSQVLQGLNTEAFF.

This chain connects TRBV5-6 to TRBJ2-3; tentative D call: TRBD1 (6 bases). This CDR3 spans 15 amino acids. V lost 4 bases, J lost 3 bases, and 15 bases lay in between. The germline V gene encodes CDR1 SGHDT and CDR2 YYEEEE. DNA for the CDR3: TGTGCCAGCAGCCACGTCAGGGGCCGGACAGATACGCAGTATTTT. Translated, it gives CASSHVRGRTDTQYF. The full variable domain, in which reference TRBV5-6 and TRBJ2-3 provide the parts outside the CDR3, is DAGVTQSPTHLIKTRGQQVTLRCSPKSGHDTVSWYQQALGQGPQFIFQYYEEEERQRGNFPDRFSGHQFPNYSSELNVNALLLGDSALYLCASSHVRGRTDTQYFGPGTRLTVL.

This clone was found once. The chain combines TRBV19 with TRBJ2-2; TRBD2 agrees at 8 bases. After removal of 7 bases from V and 7 bases from J, the junction contained 11 bases not matched to a gene. Germline-derived CDR1 and CDR2 are LNHDA and SQIVND (reference sequence). This CDR3 has 15 amino acids. DNA of the CDR3: TGTGCCAGTAAGATTGGGACTAGAGGGGTCGGGGAGCTGTTTTTT. Residues: CASKIGTRGVGELFF.

The sample holds one count of this clone. The chain links TRBV6-6 to TRBJ2-7, with 7 bases aligning to TRBD1. This CDR3 has 14 residues. Germline assignment: CDR1 MNHNY and CDR2 SVGAGI (reference sequence). With 2 bases clipped from V and 1 base from J, the junction kept 2 bases outside the gene matches. CDR3 coding DNA: TGTGCCAGCAGTTACGAGGGGGCATCCTACGAGCAGTACTTC. Residues: CASSYEGASYEQYF.

In this sample, this clone turned up a few times. This chain connects TRBV6-5 to TRBJ1-2, with D unresolved. With 0 bases removed from V and 8 bases from J, the gap between germline ends came to 10 bases. There are 13 residues in the CDR3. CDR1 is MNHEY and CDR2 is SVGAGI in the germline V gene. The CDR3 here is CASSYSRDSGYTF. The CDR3 nucleotides are TGTGCCAGCAGTTACTCCCGGGATTCCGGCTACACCTTC.

This clone was seen just once. V usage is TRBV7-9 and J usage is TRBJ2-3, with D possibly matching TRBD1 (6 bases). V gave up 1 base and J gave up 3 bases, with 8 bases separating them. The CDR3 loop spans 14 amino acids. Germline-derived CDR1 and CDR2 are SEHNR and FQNEAQ (reference sequence). The CDR3 here is CASSLGQGTDTQYF. Written as DNA, the CDR3 is TGTGCCAGCAGCTTAGGGCAGGGGACAGATACGCAGTATTTT. The full variable domain, its missing parts supplied by reference TRBV7-9 and TRBJ2-3, is DTGVSQNPRHKITKRGQNVTFRCDPISEHNRLYWYRQTLGQGPEFLTYFQNEAQLEKSRLLSDRFSAERPKGSFSTLEIQRTEQGDSAMYLCASSLGQGTDTQYFGPGTRLTVL.

The chain is built from TRBV7-8 and TRBJ2-2; no definite D call. V was shortened by 0 bases and J by 3 bases, with 8 bases between the two germline ends. CDR3 length: 15 residues. CDR1 SGHVS and CDR2 FQNEAQ come from the germline V gene. The CDR3 DNA is TGTGCCAGCAGCTTAGCGTCCGGGTACACCGGGGAGCTGTTTTTT. It encodes CASSLASGYTGELFF.

This chain joins TRBV30 and TRBJ2-5; TRBD1 agrees at 7 bases. CDR1 is GTSNPN and CDR2 is SVGIG in the germline V gene (reference sequence). V was clipped by 0 bases and J by 3 bases; unmatched bases: 10. This CDR3 has 16 amino acids. The CDR3 bases are TGTGCCTGGAGTGTAAGAGGGGGCCAATGGGAAGAGACCCAGTACTTC. It yields the protein CAWSVRGGQWEETQYF.

The chain has TRBV29-1 and TRBJ1-4; D unclear. The ends were cut back, 4 bases at V and 0 bases at J, with 9 bases in the middle. The CDR3 has 14 amino acids. Germline loops: CDR1 SQVTM, CDR2 ANQGSEA. This chain's CDR3 is CSVAEGSTNEKLFF. The CDR3 DNA is TGCAGCGTTGCTGAGGGCTCAACTAATGAAAAACTGTTTTTT.

In the case of this clone: One end of the junction does not line up with germline, which may come from a read error. J is TRBJ2-2 and V is TRBV7-7, with a tentative D call TRBD1 (5 bases). Germline values: CDR1 SSHAT, CDR2 FNYEAQ (reference sequence). The CDR3 spans 13 residues. Written as DNA, the CDR3 is TGTGCTAGCAGCTTAGGTGCAGGGAGGGAGCTGTTTTTT. This translates into CASSLGAGRELFF.

V is TRBV5-1 and J is TRBJ2-5, with D hard to call. V gave up 0 bases and J gave up 5 bases, with 11 bases separating them. The CDR3 is made up of 14 amino acids. The germline CDR1 and CDR2 sequences are SGHRS and YFSETQ. CDR3 DNA: TGCGCCAGCAGCTTGGATCTGTCTAAGGAGACCCAGTACTTC. Translated: CASSLDLSKETQYF.

Here the CDR3 DNA reads TGCAGCGTAGACAGCCATAGGGGGGGCACCGGGGGCTACACCTTC. Translation gives CSVDSHRGGTGGYTF. The chain combines TRBV29-1 with TRBJ1-2, with D perhaps matching TRBD1 (6 bases). This CDR3 has 15 amino acids. Looked up from germline, CDR1 is SQVTM and CDR2 is ANQGSEA. Trimming stripped 6 bases from V and 8 bases from J, with 25 bases between.

This clone was seen a few times. The CDR3, as DNA: TGCACCAGCATTCCTGGGACTAGCGGGGGGCTTTATTCCTACGAGCAGTACTTC. The encoded protein is CTSIPGTSGGLYSYEQYF. The V and J genes are TRBV1 and TRBJ2-7; the DNA was not used to check the table's D call, TRBD2. TRBV1 is shown as a pseudogene. The CDR3 has 18 amino acids.

This clone was detected only once. The chain recombines TRBV7-2 with TRBJ1-3; the D gene is possibly TRBD1 (5 bases). V was trimmed by 1 base and J by 3 bases, leaving 7 bases between them. The CDR3 loop spans 14 amino acids. CDR1 and CDR2 (germline): SGHTA, FQGNSA. CDR3 sequence reads: CASSLVGDGNTIYF. For the CDR3, the DNA is TGTGCCAGCAGCTTAGTAGGGGATGGAAACACCATATATTTT.

The rearrangement joins TRBV10-3 to TRBJ2-7; possible D gene TRBD1, 7 bases. Germline V CDR1 and CDR2: ENHRY, SYGVKD. The ends were cut back, 0 bases at V and 5 bases at J, with 14 bases in the middle. The CDR3 runs 15 residues. For the CDR3, the DNA is TGTGCCATCAGTGAGTCTGACAGGGCGGGAAACGAGCAGTACTTC. It yields the protein CAISESDRAGNEQYF.

This clone showed up just a few times. This CDR3 is CASSLHSMNTEAFF. The CDR3 bases are TGTGCCAGCAGTTTACACTCCATGAACACTGAAGCTTTCTTT. The chain uses TRBV27 and TRBJ1-1; unclear D gene. The V and J ends lost 2 bases and 0 bases respectively, with 7 bases between them. Germline V lookup: CDR1 MNHEY, CDR2 SMNVEV (reference sequence). The CDR3 consists of 14 residues.

This chain links TRBV19 with TRBJ1-5, with D maybe TRBD1 (6 bases). Trimming stripped 3 bases from V and 7 bases from J, with 19 bases between. The germline gives CDR1 LNHDA, CDR2 SQIVND (reference sequence). CDR3 length: 16 amino acids. The CDR3 reads CASSIGSRGVGQPQHF. CDR3 sequence (DNA): TGTGCCAGTAGTATTGGATCCAGGGGCGTTGGGCAGCCCCAGCATTTT.

This chain joins TRBV7-8 and TRBJ1-4; no clear D gene. The CDR3 has 14 amino acids. V gave up 1 base and J gave up 8 bases, with 11 bases separating them. Germline V lookup: CDR1 SGHVS, CDR2 FQNEAQ. The CDR3 DNA sequence: TGTGCCAGCAGCTTAGGGGTTAAGAGGGAAAAACTGTTTTTT. Amino acid sequence: CASSLGVKREKLFF.

The chain combines TRBV5-1 with TRBJ1-1; D might be TRBD1 (5 bases). CDR3 length equals 15 residues. V was clipped by 3 bases and J by 0 bases, with 12 bases between them. From germline, CDR1 is SGHRS and CDR2 YFSETQ. Here the CDR3 DNA reads TGCGCCAGCAGCTCCACATCAGGGATGAACACTGAAGCTTTCTTT. Amino acid sequence: CASSSTSGMNTEAFF.

This chain links TRBV2 with TRBJ1-6, with 7 positions matching TRBD1. Unmatched junction bases numbered 7, after V lost 4 bases and J lost 7 bases. CDR3 length equals 15 residues. The germline V gene encodes CDR1 SNHLY and CDR2 FYNNEI. In nucleotides, the CDR3 is TGTGCCAGCAGTGGAGGGACAGCACACAATTCACCCCTCCACTTT. It codes for CASSGGTAHNSPLHF.

With regard to this clone: An end of the junction does not agree with germline; a read error may underlie this. The chain combines TRBV4-1 with TRBJ1-1, with D tentatively TRBD1 (5 bases). This CDR3 is built from 15 residues. The germline V gene encodes CDR1 MGHRA and CDR2 YSYEKL. The CDR3 region is CASSQVTGLMGEAFF. The DNA for the CDR3 is TGCGCCAGCAGTCAAGTTACAGGTTTGATGGGTGAAGCTTTCTTT.

There are a few counts of this clone. This chain links TRBV7-8 with TRBJ1-5, with D maybe TRBD1 (5 bases). V was cut by 3 bases and J by 5 bases, with 8 bases left in between. Looked up from germline, CDR1 is SGHVS and CDR2 is FQNEAQ. The CDR3 runs 13 residues. CDR3 amino acids: CASSFAGDQPQHF. The CDR3 region has the DNA TGTGCCAGCAGCTTCGCGGGGGATCAGCCCCAGCATTTT.

The V gene is TRBV6-6, the J gene TRBJ1-5; 9 bases are shared with TRBD1. This CDR3 is built from 15 residues. Per the germline V gene, CDR1 is MNHNY and CDR2 is SVGAGI (reference sequence). The ends lost 2 bases at V and 6 bases at J; junction bases unmatched: 5. The CDR3 reads CASSYPGQGGQPQHF. The CDR3 DNA sequence: TGTGCCAGCAGTTACCCGGGACAGGGAGGTCAGCCCCAGCATTTT.

This clone occurred once. The chain recombines TRBV29-1 with TRBJ2-1; a weak D match, TRBD2 (5 bases). V lost 4 bases, J lost 8 bases, and 18 bases lay in between. The CDR3 runs to 14 residues. Germline V gene data show CDR1 as SQVTM and CDR2 as ANQGSEA. The CDR3 spells CSVGLGYFGDEQFF. The CDR3 nucleotides are TGCAGCGTTGGTCTAGGGTACTTCGGGGATGAGCAGTTCTTC.